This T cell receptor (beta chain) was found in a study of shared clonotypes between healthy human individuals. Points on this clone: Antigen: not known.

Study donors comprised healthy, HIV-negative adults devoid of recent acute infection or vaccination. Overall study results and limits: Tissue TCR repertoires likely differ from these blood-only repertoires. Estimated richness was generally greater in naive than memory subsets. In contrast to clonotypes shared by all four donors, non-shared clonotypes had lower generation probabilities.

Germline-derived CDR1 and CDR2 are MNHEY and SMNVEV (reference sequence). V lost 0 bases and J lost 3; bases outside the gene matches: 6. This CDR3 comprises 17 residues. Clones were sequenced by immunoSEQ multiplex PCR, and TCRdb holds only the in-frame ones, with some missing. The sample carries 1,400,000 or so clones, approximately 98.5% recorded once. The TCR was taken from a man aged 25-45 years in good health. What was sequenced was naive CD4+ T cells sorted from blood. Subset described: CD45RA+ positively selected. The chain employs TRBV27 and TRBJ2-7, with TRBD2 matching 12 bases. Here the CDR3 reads CASSLSLTSGSGYEQYF. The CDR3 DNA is TGTGCCAGCAGTTTATCGCTGACTAGCGGGAGCGGCTACGAGCAGTACTTC.